The 22 T cell receptor beta chains listed next were all sequenced from one sample in a study of post-analysis software for immune sequencing data. Regarding the study as a whole: There were a few TRBV segments more frequent in patients than controls, and TRBV5-6, TRBV5-1 and TRBV20-1 were among them.

The library was made from cDNA and included unique molecular identifiers. TCRdb used MiXCR to reprocess the PCR reads, holding one entry per CDR3 protein. Among fewer than 850,000 distinct CDR3 sequences listed, 25% to 30% were seen once. These TCRs' antigens remain unknown. Sequencing was carried out using blood. These receptors all stem from a girl between 10 and 17 years old with multiple sclerosis.

The rearrangement joins TRBV29-1 to TRBJ2-1, with 10 bases lining up with TRBD1. The DNA end favors TRBJ2-7, so the J call may be wrong. This CDR3 has 14 residues. Germline V gives CDR1 SQVTM, CDR2 ANQGSEA. The CDR3, as DNA: TGCAGCGTTTTCCCCCGGGACAGGGGAAAGGAGCAGTACTTC. It encodes CSVFPRDRGKEQYF.

The rearrangement uses TRBV7-2 and TRBJ2-5; 9 positions match TRBD2. The assigned J gene may be wrong: the sequence end matches TRBJ2-7 better. Germline CDR1 is SGHTA and CDR2 is FQGNSA. This CDR3 contains 14 residues. The CDR3 coding sequence is TGTGCCAGCAGCCCAACTAGCGGGTGGTACGAGCAGTACTTC. Its protein product is CASSPTSGWYEQYF.

This clonotype was found a few times. The J gene is TRBJ2-5, the V gene TRBV15; D gene uncertain. Looked up from germline, CDR1 is LNHNV and CDR2 is YYDKDF (reference sequence). Trimming removed 0 bases at V and 5 bases at J, with 16 bases between. The CDR3 runs to 16 residues. The CDR3 DNA reads as TGTGCCACCAGCAGAGATTATGTCGGAGTCGGGGAGACCCAGTACTTC. It encodes CATSRDYVGVGETQYF.

This clonotype has only one observation. The rearrangement uses TRBV28 and TRBJ1-5; a possible D gene is TRBD1 (6 bases). Germline V CDR1 and CDR2: MDHEN, SYDVKM. The CDR3 covers 13 residues. The ends were cut back, 8 bases at V and 5 bases at J, with 13 bases in the middle. Here the CDR3 DNA reads TGTGCCAGCGGCCACAGGGTAGATCAGCCCCAGCATTTT. This translates into CASGHRVDQPQHF. Complete variable domain (other parts from reference TRBV28 and TRBJ1-5): DVKVTQSSRYLVKRTGEKVFLECVQDMDHENMFWYRQDPGLGLRLIYFSYDVKMKEKGDIPEGYSVSREKKERFSLILESASTNQTSMYLCASGHRVDQPQHFGDGTRLSIL.

This clonotype was seen only once. The chain couples TRBV20-1 to TRBJ2-2; tentatively, D is TRBD1 (6 bases). The CDR3 runs to 14 residues. Trimming took 6 bases from V and 11 from J, leaving 22 bases between them. Germline lookup yields CDR1 DFQATT and CDR2 SNEGSKA (reference sequence). Here the CDR3 reads CSAHKPGTLQELFF. The CDR3 region has the DNA TGCAGTGCACACAAACCCGGGACACTTCAAGAGCTGTTTTTT.

This clonotype was counted many times. V usage is TRBV10-3 and J usage is TRBJ2-5; 7 bases agree with TRBD1. Germline-derived CDR1 and CDR2 are ENHRY and SYGVKD. V shed 6 bases and J 0 bases; nucleotides not matched to a gene: 7. The CDR3 length is 15 residues. CDR3 bases: TGTGCCATCAGACTGGGACAGAAGTACCAAGAGACCCAGTACTTC. Amino acid sequence: CAIRLGQKYQETQYF.

The rearrangement uses TRBV6-7 and TRBJ2-6; 10 bases are a match to TRBD2. TRBV6-7 is an ORF; its function is uncertain. CDR3 length: 18 amino acids. The junction had 6 bases not matched to a gene; V was cut back by 2 bases and J by 2 bases. In nucleotides, the CDR3 is TGTGCCAGCAGTTACGAGGGGACTAGCGACACTGGGGCCAACGTCCTGACTTTC. This codes for CASSYEGTSDTGANVLTF.

The CDR3 bases are TGTGCCAGCAGCGTAGTGGGGCCGGGGGTGGAAGCTTTCTTT. Translated, it gives CASSVVGPGVEAFF. This sequence joins TRBV9 and TRBJ1-1, with D tentatively TRBD1 (5 bases). Germline values: CDR1 SGDLS, CDR2 YYNGEE. The CDR3 runs 14 residues. V gave up 0 bases and J gave up 8 bases, with 14 bases separating them.

This clonotype has more than one count but fewer than ten. The chain has TRBV15 and TRBJ2-1; 7 bases are shared with TRBD1. V shed 4 bases, J shed 10 bases, and the junction held 7 bases outside the gene matches. Germline CDR1 reads LNHNV; CDR2 reads YYDKDF (reference sequence). This CDR3 contains 13 residues. CDR3 sequence reads: CATSNRTDREQFF. CDR3 sequence (DNA): TGTGCCACCAGCAACCGCACGGACAGGGAGCAGTTCTTC.

This clonotype was seen more than once but under ten times. J is TRBJ1-2 and V is TRBV20-1; 8 bases fit TRBD1. The CDR3 consists of 13 residues. The V segment lost 0 bases and the J segment 8 bases; nucleotides outside the gene matches: 5. Germline V gives CDR1 DFQATT, CDR2 SNEGSKA (reference sequence). The CDR3 DNA reads TGCAGTGCTAGAGATCCCGACAGGGGCGGCTACACCTTC. Translating gives CSARDPDRGGYTF.

This clonotype was picked up a small number of times. The chain couples TRBV6-5 to TRBJ2-1, with 13 bases lining up with TRBD2. CDR1 and CDR2 (germline): MNHEY, SVGAGI. There are 16 residues in the CDR3. V was clipped by 6 bases and J by 8 bases; unmatched bases: 10. CDR3 amino acids: CASRRELAGGVDEQFF. DNA for the CDR3: TGTGCCAGCAGGCGGGAACTAGCGGGAGGGGTCGATGAGCAGTTCTTC.

This clonotype appeared a few times. DNA of the CDR3: TGTGCCACCAGCAGAGCCGGGACAGAACTATATAGCAATCAGCCCCAGCATTTT. Its translation is CATSRAGTELYSNQPQHF. The chain has TRBV15 and TRBJ1-5, with TRBD1 matching 7 bases. V was clipped by 1 base and J by 0 bases; unmatched bases: 9. In germline, CDR1 is LNHNV, CDR2 YYDKDF (reference sequence). The CDR3 is 18 amino acids.

V gene TRBV10-2 combines with J gene TRBJ2-3; possibly TRBD1 for D (6 bases). CDR3 length: 14 residues. V shed 10 bases and J shed 3 bases, with 17 bases lying between them. The germline V gene encodes CDR1 WSHSY and CDR2 SAAADI. The CDR3 bases are TGCGCCATCACCCGCCCTGACAGGACAGATACGCAGTATTTT. This encodes CAITRPDRTDTQYF.

This clonotype was recorded many times. The genes are TRBV7-2 and TRBJ2-7; D possibly corresponds to TRBD2 (6 bases). The CDR3 spans 15 residues. Deletions cut 2 bases from V and 3 bases from J, with 14 bases between. Germline CDR1 reads SGHTA; CDR2 reads FQGNSA. CDR3 nucleotide sequence: TGTGCCAGCAGCTTATGGCAGGGAGGCTTCTACGAGCAGTACTTC. Translation: CASSLWQGGFYEQYF.

This clonotype was observed a few times. The gene calls are TRBV10-3 and TRBJ2-4; 10 bases agree with TRBD2. The ends lost 10 bases at V and 0 bases at J; junction bases unmatched: 3. The CDR3 covers 14 residues. Germline CDR1 and CDR2: ENHRY and SYGVKD. The chain's CDR3 is CATAGGEAKNIQYF. The CDR3 region has the DNA TGTGCCACAGCGGGGGGGGAAGCCAAAAACATTCAGTACTTC.

This clonotype was found a few times. The chain recombines TRBV28 with TRBJ1-4; 7 nucleotides agree with TRBD1. The CDR3 length is 16 residues. Germline CDR1 is MDHEN and CDR2 is SYDVKM. Unmatched junction bases numbered 11, after V lost 6 bases and J lost 4 bases. CDR3 amino acids: CASRVTGVLYNEKLFF. The CDR3 region has the DNA TGTGCCAGCAGGGTCACAGGGGTTTTGTATAATGAAAAACTGTTTTTT.

The chain couples TRBV20-1 to TRBJ2-1, with D unresolved. Germline assignment: CDR1 DFQATT and CDR2 SNEGSKA (reference sequence). With 5 bases removed from V and 9 bases from J, the gap between germline ends came to 11 bases. This CDR3 has 11 amino acids. The CDR3 loop reads CSARCALEQFF. The CDR3 coding sequence is TGCAGTGCTCGCTGCGCCCTTGAGCAGTTCTTC.

This clonotype was seen a few times. This chain connects TRBV29-1 to TRBJ2-3, with a weak D call TRBD2 (5 bases). Germline CDR1 is SQVTM and CDR2 is ANQGSEA. The CDR3 runs to 15 residues. V shed 6 bases and J shed 6 bases, with 22 bases lying between them. For the CDR3, the DNA is TGCAGCGTCGCAAACATGGACTCACTTTTGGATACGCAGTATTTT. This translates into CSVANMDSLLDTQYF.

This chain joins TRBV20-1 and TRBJ2-3; D is unclear. V lost 0 bases to trimming and J lost 0 bases, with 10 bases between them. From germline, CDR1 is DFQATT and CDR2 SNEGSKA (reference sequence). The CDR3 covers 15 residues. CDR3 nucleotide sequence: TGCAGTGCTAGAGACCCGCGACGGAGCACAGATACGCAGTATTTT. Protein: CSARDPRRSTDTQYF.

This clonotype has only a few counts. This chain connects TRBV6-6 to TRBJ2-3; D is uncertain. The CDR3 contains 17 residues. CDR1 is MNHNY and CDR2 is SVGAGI in the germline V gene (reference sequence). The V end lost 4 bases, the J end lost 1 base, and 18 bases lay between the germline ends. This chain's CDR3 is CASSSPFGLAGTDTQYF. The CDR3 region has the DNA TGTGCCAGCAGTTCCCCTTTCGGATTAGCCGGCACAGATACGCAGTATTTT.

The chain combines TRBV5-5 with TRBJ2-7; 14 bases line up with TRBD2. CDR1 is SGHKS and CDR2 is YYEKEE in the germline V gene (reference sequence). V lost 4 bases, J lost 2 bases, and 5 bases stayed unmatched. This CDR3 contains 16 residues. Here the CDR3 reads CASSVSGLAGAYEQYF. The CDR3 coding sequence is TGTGCCAGCAGCGTCTCGGGACTAGCGGGAGCCTACGAGCAGTACTTC.

The chain carries TRBV6-6 and TRBJ2-7; 9 nucleotides align to TRBD1. From germline, CDR1 is MNHNY and CDR2 SVGAGI (reference sequence). The CDR3 is 16 amino acids. V shed 2 bases and J 0 bases; nucleotides not matched to a gene: 5. The CDR3 loop reads CASSYGGQGISYEQYF. CDR3 DNA: TGTGCCAGCAGTTACGGAGGACAGGGGATCTCCTACGAGCAGTACTTC.